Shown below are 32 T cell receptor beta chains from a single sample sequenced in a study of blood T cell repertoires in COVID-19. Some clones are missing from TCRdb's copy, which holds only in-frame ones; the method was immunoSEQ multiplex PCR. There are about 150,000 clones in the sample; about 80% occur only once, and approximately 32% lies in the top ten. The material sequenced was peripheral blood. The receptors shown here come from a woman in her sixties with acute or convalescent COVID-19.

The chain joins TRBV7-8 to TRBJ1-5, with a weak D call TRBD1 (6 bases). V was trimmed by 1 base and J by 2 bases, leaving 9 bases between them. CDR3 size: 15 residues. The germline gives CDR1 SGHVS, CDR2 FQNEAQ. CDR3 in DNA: TGTGCCAGCAGCTTAGTCACAGGGCGCAATCAGCCCCAGCATTTT. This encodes CASSLVTGRNQPQHF.

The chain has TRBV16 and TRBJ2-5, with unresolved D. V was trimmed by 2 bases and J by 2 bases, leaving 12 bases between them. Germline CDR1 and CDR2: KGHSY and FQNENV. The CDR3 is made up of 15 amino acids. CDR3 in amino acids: CASSQIGQPQETQYF. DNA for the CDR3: TGTGCCAGCAGCCAAATTGGGCAACCACAAGAGACCCAGTACTTC.

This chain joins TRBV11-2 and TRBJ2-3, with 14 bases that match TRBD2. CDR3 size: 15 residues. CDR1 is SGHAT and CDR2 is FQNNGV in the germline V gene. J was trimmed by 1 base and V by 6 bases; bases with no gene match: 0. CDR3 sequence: CASRGLAGGTDTQYF. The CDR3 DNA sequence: TGTGCCAGCAGGGGACTAGCGGGGGGCACAGATACGCAGTATTTT.

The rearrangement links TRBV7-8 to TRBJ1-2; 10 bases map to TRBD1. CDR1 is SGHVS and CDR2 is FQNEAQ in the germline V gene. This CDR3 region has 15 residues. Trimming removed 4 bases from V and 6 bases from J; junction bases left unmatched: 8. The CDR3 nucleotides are TGTGCCAGCAGCTCCACCGGGACAGGGGAAGATGGCTACACCTTC. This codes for CASSSTGTGEDGYTF. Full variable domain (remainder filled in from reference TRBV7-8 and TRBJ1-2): GAGVSQSPRYKVAKRGQDVALRCDPISGHVSLFWYQQALGQGPEFLTYFQNEAQLDKSGLPSDRFFAERPEGSVSTLKIQRTQQEDSAVYLCASSSTGTGEDGYTFGSGTRLTVV.

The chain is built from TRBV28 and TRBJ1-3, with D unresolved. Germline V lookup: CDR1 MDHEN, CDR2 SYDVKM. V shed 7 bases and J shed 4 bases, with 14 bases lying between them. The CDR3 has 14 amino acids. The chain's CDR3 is CASTRPGSGNTIYF. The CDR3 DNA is TGTGCCAGCACACGGCCGGGGTCAGGAAACACCATATATTTT.

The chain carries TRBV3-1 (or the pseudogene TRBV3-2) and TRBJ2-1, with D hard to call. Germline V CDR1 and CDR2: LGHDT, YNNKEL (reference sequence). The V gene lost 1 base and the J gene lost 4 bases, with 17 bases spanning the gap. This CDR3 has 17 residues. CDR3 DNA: TGTGCCAGCAGCCAAGGTCAAGCCCCACACTATTACAATGAGCAGTTCTTC. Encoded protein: CASSQGQAPHYYNEQFF.

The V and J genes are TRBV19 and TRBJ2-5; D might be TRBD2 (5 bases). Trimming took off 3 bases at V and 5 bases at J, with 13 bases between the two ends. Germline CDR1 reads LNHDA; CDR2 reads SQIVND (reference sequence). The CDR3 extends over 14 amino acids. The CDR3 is CASSMAAGGETQYF. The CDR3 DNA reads TGTGCCAGTAGTATGGCGGCGGGTGGCGAGACCCAGTACTTC.

DNA for the CDR3: TGTGCCATCCGACAGGGCGGTAAGGATGAGCAGTTCTTC. As protein: CAIRQGGKDEQFF. V usage is TRBV6-6 and J usage is TRBJ2-1; 7 bases fit TRBD1. The CDR3 consists of 13 residues. With 10 bases clipped from V and 8 bases from J, the junction kept 11 bases outside the gene matches. Germline lookup yields CDR1 MNHNY and CDR2 SVGAGI (reference sequence).

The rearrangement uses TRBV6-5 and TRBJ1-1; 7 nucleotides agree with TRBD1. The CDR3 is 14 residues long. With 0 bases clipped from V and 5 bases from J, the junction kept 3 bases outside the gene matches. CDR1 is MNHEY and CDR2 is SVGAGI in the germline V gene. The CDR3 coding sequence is TGTGCCAGCAGTTACTCACAGGGGCGGACTGAAGCTTTCTTT. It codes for CASSYSQGRTEAFF.

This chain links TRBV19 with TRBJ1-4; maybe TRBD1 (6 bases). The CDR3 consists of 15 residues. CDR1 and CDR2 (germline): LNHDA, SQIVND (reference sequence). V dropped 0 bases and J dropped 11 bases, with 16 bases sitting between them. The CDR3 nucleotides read TGTGCCAGTAGTATAGATCGTCGCAGGGGAAGGAAACTGTTTTTT. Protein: CASSIDRRRGRKLFF.

CDR3 DNA sequence: TGCGCCAGCAGCCAAGCCCAAGCGGTCGTGCGGGGGGAGCTGTTTTTT. Translated, it gives CASSQAQAVVRGELFF. This chain joins TRBV4-1 and TRBJ2-2, with a tentative D call TRBD2 (5 bases). CDR1 is MGHRA and CDR2 is YSYEKL in the germline V gene. V was pared by 1 base and J by 8 bases, with 17 bases between. The CDR3 spans 16 residues.

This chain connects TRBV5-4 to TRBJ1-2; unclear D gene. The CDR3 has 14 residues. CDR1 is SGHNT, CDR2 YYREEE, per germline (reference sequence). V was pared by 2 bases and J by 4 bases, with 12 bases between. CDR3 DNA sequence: TGTGCCAGCAGCTTAGCCCCGAACGGCTATGGCTACACCTTC. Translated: CASSLAPNGYGYTF.

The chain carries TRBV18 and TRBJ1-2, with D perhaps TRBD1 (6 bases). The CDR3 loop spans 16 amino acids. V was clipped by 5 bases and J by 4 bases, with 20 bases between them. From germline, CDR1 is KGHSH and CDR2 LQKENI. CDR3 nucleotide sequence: TGTGCCAGCTCATCCGACAAGACAGGTACCCTCTATGGCTACACCTTC. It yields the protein CASSSDKTGTLYGYTF.

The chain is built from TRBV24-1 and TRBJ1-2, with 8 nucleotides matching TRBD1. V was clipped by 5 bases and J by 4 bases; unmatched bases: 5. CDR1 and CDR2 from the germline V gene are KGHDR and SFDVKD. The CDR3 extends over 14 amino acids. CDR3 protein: CATSGPTGAYGYTF. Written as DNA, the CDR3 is TGTGCCACCAGTGGTCCGACAGGGGCCTATGGCTACACCTTC.

CDR3 DNA sequence: TGCGCCAGCAGCGGCGGACAGGGGTCTGAAGCTTTCTTT. The encoded protein is CASSGGQGSEAFF. The chain links TRBV5-1 to TRBJ1-1; 9 bases align to TRBD1. Per germline, CDR1 SGHRS and CDR2 YFSETQ. V shed 4 bases and J 6 bases; nucleotides not matched to a gene: 4. The CDR3 is 13 residues long.

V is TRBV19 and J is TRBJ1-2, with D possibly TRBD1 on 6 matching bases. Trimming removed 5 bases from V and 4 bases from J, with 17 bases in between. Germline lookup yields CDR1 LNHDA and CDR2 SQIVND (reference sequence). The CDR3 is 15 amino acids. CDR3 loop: CASSPPDRIFYGYTF. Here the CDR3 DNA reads TGTGCCAGTAGTCCCCCGGACAGAATCTTCTATGGCTACACCTTC.

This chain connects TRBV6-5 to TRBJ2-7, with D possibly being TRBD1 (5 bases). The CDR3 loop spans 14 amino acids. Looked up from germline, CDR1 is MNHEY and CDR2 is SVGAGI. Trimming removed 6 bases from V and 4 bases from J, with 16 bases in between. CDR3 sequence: CASSTRQGRYEQYV. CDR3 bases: TGTGCCAGCAGCACTCGGCAGGGTCGGTACGAGCAGTACGTC.

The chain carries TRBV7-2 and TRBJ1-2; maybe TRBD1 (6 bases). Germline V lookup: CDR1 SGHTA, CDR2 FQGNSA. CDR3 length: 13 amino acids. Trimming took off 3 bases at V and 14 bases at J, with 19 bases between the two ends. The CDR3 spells CASSFSGHPFKTF. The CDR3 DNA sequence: TGTGCCAGCAGCTTTTCGGGACATCCCTTCAAGACCTTC.

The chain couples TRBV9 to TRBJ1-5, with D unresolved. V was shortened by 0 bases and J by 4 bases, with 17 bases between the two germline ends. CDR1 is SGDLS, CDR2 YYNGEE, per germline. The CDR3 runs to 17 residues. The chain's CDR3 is CASSVGYEVSRNQPQHF. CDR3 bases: TGTGCCAGCAGCGTAGGGTATGAGGTCTCCCGGAATCAGCCCCAGCATTTT.

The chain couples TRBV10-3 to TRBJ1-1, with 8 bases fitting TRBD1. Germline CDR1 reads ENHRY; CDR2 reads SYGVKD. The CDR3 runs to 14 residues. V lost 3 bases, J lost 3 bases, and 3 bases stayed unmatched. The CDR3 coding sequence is TGTGCCATCAGTGACAGGGGGCGCGACACTGAAGCTTTCTTT. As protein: CAISDRGRDTEAFF.

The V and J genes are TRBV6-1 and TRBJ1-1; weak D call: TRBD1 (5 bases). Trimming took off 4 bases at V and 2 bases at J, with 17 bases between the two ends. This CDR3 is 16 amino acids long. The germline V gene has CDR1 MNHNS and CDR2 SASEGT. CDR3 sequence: CASSVFVGGINTEAFF. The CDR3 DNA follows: TGTGCCAGCAGTGTCTTCGTGGGGGGGATTAACACTGAAGCTTTCTTT.

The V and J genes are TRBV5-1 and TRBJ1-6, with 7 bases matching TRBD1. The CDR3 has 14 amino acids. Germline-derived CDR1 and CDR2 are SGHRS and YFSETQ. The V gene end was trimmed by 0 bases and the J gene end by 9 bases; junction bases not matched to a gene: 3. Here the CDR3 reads CASSLGQGFSPLHF. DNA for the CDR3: TGCGCCAGCAGCTTGGGACAGGGATTTTCACCCCTCCACTTT.

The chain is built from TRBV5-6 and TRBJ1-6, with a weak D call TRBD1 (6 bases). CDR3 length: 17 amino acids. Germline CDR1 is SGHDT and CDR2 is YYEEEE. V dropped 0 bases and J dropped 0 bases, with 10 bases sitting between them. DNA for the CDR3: TGTGCCAGCAGCTTGGCCGACAGGAGCTCCTATAATTCACCCCTCCACTTT. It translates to CASSLADRSSYNSPLHF.

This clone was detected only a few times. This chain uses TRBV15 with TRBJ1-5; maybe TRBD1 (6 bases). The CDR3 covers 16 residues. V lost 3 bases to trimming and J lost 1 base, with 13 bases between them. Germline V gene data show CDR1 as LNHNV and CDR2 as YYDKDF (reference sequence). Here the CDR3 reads CATSSQGSGSNQPQHF. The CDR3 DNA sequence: TGTGCCACCAGCAGTCAGGGGAGTGGGAGCAATCAGCCCCAGCATTTT.

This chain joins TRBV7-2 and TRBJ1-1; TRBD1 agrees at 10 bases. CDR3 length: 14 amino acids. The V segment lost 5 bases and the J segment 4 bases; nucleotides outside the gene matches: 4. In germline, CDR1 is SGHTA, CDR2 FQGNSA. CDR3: CASSRDRGGTEAFF. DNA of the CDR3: TGTGCCAGCAGCCGGGACAGGGGAGGCACTGAAGCTTTCTTT.

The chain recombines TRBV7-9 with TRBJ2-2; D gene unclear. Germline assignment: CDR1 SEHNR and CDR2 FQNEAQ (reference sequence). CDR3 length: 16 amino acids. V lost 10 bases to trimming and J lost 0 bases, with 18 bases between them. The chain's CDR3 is CAMPPQSAANTGELFF. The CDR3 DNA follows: TGTGCCATGCCACCTCAGTCCGCAGCGAACACCGGGGAGCTGTTTTTT.

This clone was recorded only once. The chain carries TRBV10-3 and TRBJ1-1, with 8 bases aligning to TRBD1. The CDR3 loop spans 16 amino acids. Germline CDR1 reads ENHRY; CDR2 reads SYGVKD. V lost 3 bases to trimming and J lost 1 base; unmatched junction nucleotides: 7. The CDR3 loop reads CAISEGQGKWNTEAFF. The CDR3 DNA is TGTGCCATCAGTGAAGGACAGGGTAAATGGAACACTGAAGCTTTCTTT.

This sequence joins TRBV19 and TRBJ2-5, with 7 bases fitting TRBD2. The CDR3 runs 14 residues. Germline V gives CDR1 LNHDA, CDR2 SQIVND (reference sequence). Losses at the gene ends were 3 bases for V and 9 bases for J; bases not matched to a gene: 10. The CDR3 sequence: CASSIRTERGSQYF. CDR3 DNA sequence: TGTGCCAGTAGTATCCGAACGGAGCGGGGCTCCCAGTACTTC.

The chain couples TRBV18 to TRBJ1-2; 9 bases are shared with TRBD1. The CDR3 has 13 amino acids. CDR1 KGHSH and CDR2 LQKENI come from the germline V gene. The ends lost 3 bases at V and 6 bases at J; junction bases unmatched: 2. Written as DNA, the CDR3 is TGTGCCAGCTCACCGGGGACAGGGAATGGCTACACCTTC. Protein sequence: CASSPGTGNGYTF.

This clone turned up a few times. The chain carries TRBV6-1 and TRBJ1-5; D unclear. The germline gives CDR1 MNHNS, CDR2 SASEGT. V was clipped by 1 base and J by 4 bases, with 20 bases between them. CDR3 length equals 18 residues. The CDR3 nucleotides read TGTGCCAGCAGTGAAGTTCCCCGGGTTACCATATTTAATCAGCCCCAGCATTTT. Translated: CASSEVPRVTIFNQPQHF.

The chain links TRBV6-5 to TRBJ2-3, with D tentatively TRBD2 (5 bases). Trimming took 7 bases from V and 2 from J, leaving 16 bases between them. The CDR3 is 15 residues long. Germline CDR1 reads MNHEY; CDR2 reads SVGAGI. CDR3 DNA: TGTGCCAGCACAGAGGGCTCTGCCCTCACAGATACGCAGTATTTT. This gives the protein CASTEGSALTDTQYF.

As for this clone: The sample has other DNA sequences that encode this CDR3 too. In DNA, the CDR3 is TGTGCCAGCAGCTTAAGAAGGGGCGCACAGGAGACCCAGTACTTC. Protein sequence: CASSLRRGAQETQYF. The J gene is TRBJ2-5, the V gene TRBV7-9; D is possibly TRBD1 (5 bases). The CDR3 spans 15 residues. Between the trimmed V and J ends, which lost 2 bases and 5 bases, there was a span of 15 bases. Germline V gene data show CDR1 as SEHNR and CDR2 as FQNEAQ (reference sequence). The full variable domain, its missing parts supplied by reference TRBV7-9 and TRBJ2-5, is DTGVSQNPRHKITKRGQNVTFRCDPISEHNRLYWYRQTLGQGPEFLTYFQNEAQLEKSRLLSDRFSAERPKGSFSTLEIQRTEQGDSAMYLCASSLRRGAQETQYFGPGTRLLVL.